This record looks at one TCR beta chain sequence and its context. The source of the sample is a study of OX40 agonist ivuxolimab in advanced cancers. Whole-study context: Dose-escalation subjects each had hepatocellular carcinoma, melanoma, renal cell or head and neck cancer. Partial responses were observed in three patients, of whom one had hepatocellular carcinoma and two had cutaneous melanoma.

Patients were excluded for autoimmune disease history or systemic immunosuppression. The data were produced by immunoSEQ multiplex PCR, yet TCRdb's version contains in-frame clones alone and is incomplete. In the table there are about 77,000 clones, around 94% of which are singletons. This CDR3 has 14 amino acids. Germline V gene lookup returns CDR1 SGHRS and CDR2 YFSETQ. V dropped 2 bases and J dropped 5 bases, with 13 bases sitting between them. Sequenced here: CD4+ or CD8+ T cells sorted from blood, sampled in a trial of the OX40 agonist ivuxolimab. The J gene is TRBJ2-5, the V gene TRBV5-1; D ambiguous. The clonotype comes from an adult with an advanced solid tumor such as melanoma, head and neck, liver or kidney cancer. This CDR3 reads CASSFNFLWETQYF. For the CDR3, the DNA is TGCGCCAGCAGCTTTAACTTCCTCTGGGAGACCCAGTACTTC.